Listed below are T cell receptor beta chains from one sample, sequenced in a study of cytomegalovirus exposure and HLA in healthy donors. Here immunoSEQ multiplex PCR was the method, and the copy in TCRdb shows in-frame clones only, minus some. The data contain 130,000 to 150,000 clones, 85% to 90% of them singletons. The sample comprised PBMCs. Receptors were obtained from a man younger than 35 in good health and CMV-seronegative. CDR3s include the opening cysteine and the closing phenylalanine or tryptophan. The D gene is left open where the match is weak. A row's size may be missing; if present it is once, few, many or a size class.

v_call	d_call	j_call	clone_size	cdr3_length	cdr3_nt	cdr3_aa
TRBV19	NA	TRBJ1-2	NA	13	TGTGCCACCAATCGCGGGGACCCCTATGGCTACACCTTC	CATNRGDPYGYTF
TRBV6-6	NA	TRBJ1-1	NA	13	TGTGCCAGCAGAACCACCTGGGGGGAAAAAGCTTTCTTT	CASRTTWGEKAFF
TRBV2	NA	TRBJ1-5	few	13	TGTGCCAGCCAGGGAGGGACCAGTCAGCCCCAGCATTTT	CASQGGTSQPQHF
TRBV11-2	TRBD2	TRBJ2-7	NA	15	TGTGCCAGCAGCCACCCTAGCGGGGGCTCCTACGAGCAGTACTTC	CASSHPSGGSYEQYF
TRBV7-9	NA	TRBJ2-2	NA	15	TGTGCCAGCAGCCCGCCTTTCTTGGGAGCCGGGGAGCTGTTTTTT	CASSPPFLGAGELFF
TRBV14	NA	TRBJ2-1	NA	15	TGTGCCAGCAGCCTCCTATCCGGGTCCTACAATGAGCAGTTCTTC	CASSLLSGSYNEQFF
TRBV7-2	TRBD2	TRBJ2-2	NA	17	TGTGCCAGCAGCTTAAAGAGGTCTAGCGGAAACACCGGGGAGCTGTTTTTT	CASSLKRSSGNTGELFF
TRBV28	NA	TRBJ1-1	NA	11	TGTGCCAGCAGCCGAGGGCATCTAGCTTTCTTT	CASSRGHLAFF
TRBV6-6	TRBD1	TRBJ1-5	once	13	TGTGCCAGCAACAGGGGCAGCGAACAGCCCCAGCATTTT	CASNRGSEQPQHF
TRBV19	TRBD1	TRBJ2-7	NA	14	TGTGCCAGTCGAGACAGGGGTGGTGCCTACGAGCAGTACTTC	CASRDRGGAYEQYF
TRBV7-2	NA	TRBJ2-2	NA	14	TGTGCCAGCAGCACGGGACAGAACACCGGGGAGCTGTTTTTT	CASSTGQNTGELFF
TRBV18	NA	TRBJ1-3	once	14	TGTGCCAGCTCACCCGGGGAGGCTGGAAACACCATATATTTT	CASSPGEAGNTIYF
TRBV18	TRBD1	TRBJ1-2	NA	14	TGTGCCAGCTCACCAGTTGGGACAGGGGGAGGCTACACCTTC	CASSPVGTGGGYTF
TRBV2	NA	TRBJ2-5	NA	15	TGTGCCAGCACCCTGGACAGCTCCAACCAAGAGACCCAGTACTTC	CASTLDSSNQETQYF
TRBV18	NA	TRBJ1-2	NA	13	TGTGCCAGCTCAGAGGATACAAACTATGGCTACACCTTC	CASSEDTNYGYTF
TRBV9	TRBD1	TRBJ1-3	NA	17	TGTGCCAGCAGCCCATCCAGCGGGACAGGATACGGAAACACCATATATTTT	CASSPSSGTGYGNTIYF
TRBV7-8	NA	TRBJ2-7	NA	18	TGTGCCAGCAGCCGGAGGACCGGGTCCTCGGATGTGGGCTACGAGCAGTACTTC	CASSRRTGSSDVGYEQYF
TRBV11-2	TRBD2	TRBJ2-3	NA	15	TGTGCCAGCAGCTTAGATGGCGGGGGGGCAGATACGCAGTATTTT	CASSLDGGGADTQYF
TRBV7-2	NA	TRBJ2-2	NA	17	TGTGCCAGCAGCTTGTTGCCTCGAGGGAGCCTGCCCGGGGAGCTGTTTTTT	CASSLLPRGSLPGELFF
TRBV30	TRBD2	TRBJ2-1	NA	14	TGTGCCTACCAAGTGACTAGCGCCTACAATGAGCAGTTCTTC	CAYQVTSAYNEQFF
TRBV2	NA	TRBJ1-2	NA	15	TGTGCCAGCAGTGAAGCGCTTTCCGGCGGGTATGGCTACACCTTC	CASSEALSGGYGYTF
TRBV19	TRBD2	TRBJ2-5	NA	15	TGTGCCAGTAGTACTCGAGGCGGGAGCGGGGAGACCCAGTACTTC	CASSTRGGSGETQYF
TRBV13	NA	TRBJ2-3	NA	13	TGTGCCAGCAGCTTACGGAGCACAGATACGCAGTATTTT	CASSLRSTDTQYF
TRBV7-9	NA	TRBJ1-2	many	13	TGTGCCAGCAGCCAACAGAGAGCTTATGGCTACACCTTC	CASSQQRAYGYTF
TRBV5-1	TRBD1	TRBJ2-2	NA	16	TGCGCCAGCAGCTTGGGGACAGGGGGCAGCACCGGGGAGCTGTTTTTT	CASSLGTGGSTGELFF
TRBV5-6	NA	TRBJ2-1	few	17	TGTGCCAGCAGCTTGACCGTTGGGACTTTGGGTTACAATGAGCAGTTCTTC	CASSLTVGTLGYNEQFF
TRBV27	TRBD1	TRBJ1-5	NA	15	TGTGCCAGCAGTCAGGGGGCTGGAGGCAATCAGCCCCAGCATTTT	CASSQGAGGNQPQHF
TRBV6-5	NA	TRBJ2-7	NA	15	TGTGCCAGCGTATCCAGCGGGCGAAGCTCCTACGAGCAGTACTTC	CASVSSGRSSYEQYF
TRBV23-1	TRBD1	TRBJ1-4	NA	24	TGCGCCAGCAGTCATTCTTATACCCCCCGAGAACCCGGGACAGGTCAAAGAGGGGATGAAAAACTGTTTTTT	CASSHSYTPREPGTGQRGDEKLFF
TRBV27	NA	TRBJ2-7	NA	13	TGTGCCAGCAGTTTCTCTAGTAGGTACGAGCAGTACTTC	CASSFSSRYEQYF
TRBV2	TRBD2	TRBJ2-7	few	13	TGTGCCAGTAGCGGGGGCCGCACCTACGAGCAGTACTTC	CASSGGRTYEQYF
TRBV5-6	NA	TRBJ2-7	NA	13	TGTGCCAGCAGGCAGCGGACCGTGTACGAGCAGTACTTC	CASRQRTVYEQYF
TRBV15	NA	TRBJ2-5	NA	16	TGTGCCACCAGCAGAGGGCCCCAGGGGAGACAAGAGACCCAGTACTTC	CATSRGPQGRQETQYF
TRBV11-3	TRBD1	TRBJ2-1	NA	15	TGTGCCAGCAGCATGCAGGGGGCCTCCTACAATGAGCAGTTCTTC	CASSMQGASYNEQFF
TRBV6-1	TRBD2	TRBJ2-1	NA	15	TGTGCCAGCAGTGAAGTTAGCGGGGGCTACAATGAGCAGTTCTTC	CASSEVSGGYNEQFF
TRBV9	NA	TRBJ1-5	NA	12	TGTGCCAGCAGCTCAGGGAATCAGCCCCAGCATTTT	CASSSGNQPQHF
TRBV5-1	NA	TRBJ2-2	NA	14	TGCGCCAGCAGTTTTGTACAGGGTACCGGGGAGCTGTTTTTT	CASSFVQGTGELFF
TRBV28	TRBD2	TRBJ2-5	NA	17	TGTGCCAGCAGTACCGGGACTAGCGGGAGATCGCAAGAGACCCAGTACTTC	CASSTGTSGRSQETQYF
TRBV6-1	NA	TRBJ2-1	once	12	TGTGCCAGCAGACTCCCCCGCAATGAGCAGTTCTTC	CASRLPRNEQFF
TRBV11-2	TRBD1	TRBJ1-4	NA	17	TGTGCCAGCAGCTTAGTGGGAGGGGGGACAGGGCAAGAAAAACTGTTTTTT	CASSLVGGGTGQEKLFF
TRBV10-3	NA	TRBJ2-2	NA	13	TGTGCCATCGGGGGACTTTCCACCGGGGAGCTGTTTTTT	CAIGGLSTGELFF
TRBV6-1	NA	TRBJ2-1	NA	15	TGTGCCAGCACCGGGGGAAGATTTACCTACAATGAGCAGTTCTTC	CASTGGRFTYNEQFF
TRBV19	NA	TRBJ2-3	few	13	TGTGCCAGTGGAGGGACTAGCACAGATACGCAGTATTTT	CASGGTSTDTQYF
TRBV11-2	NA	TRBJ1-5	NA	13	TGTGCCAGCAGCTCGCACGGCGGCCAGCCCCAGCATTTT	CASSSHGGQPQHF
TRBV5-1	TRBD1	TRBJ2-7	NA	15	TGCGCCAGCAGCCCGACAGGGCTCTTGTCCTACGAGCAGTACTTC	CASSPTGLLSYEQYF
TRBV28	NA	TRBJ1-2	NA	14	TGTGCCAGCAGTTTCGGGGTCTCTAACTATGGCTACACCTTC	CASSFGVSNYGYTF
TRBV5-4	TRBD1	TRBJ2-7	NA	14	TGTGCCAGCAGCTTGGGGGACAGGGTCTCGGAGCAGTACTTC	CASSLGDRVSEQYF
TRBV9	NA	TRBJ1-2	NA	16	TGTGCCAGCAGCGTAGAGGTTTGGCCCTCCCTAGAGGGCTACACCTTC	CASSVEVWPSLEGYTF
TRBV21-1	NA	TRBJ1-5	NA	12	TGTGCCAGCAGCAAAGGGCGGGAAGACCAGCATTTT	CASSKGREDQHF
TRBV27	TRBD2	TRBJ2-7	NA	15	TGTGCCAGCAGTTACTCGACGGGAGGGGCCTACGAGCAGTACTTC	CASSYSTGGAYEQYF
TRBV11-2	NA	TRBJ2-7	NA	14	TGTGCCAGCAGCTTAGGGCCTCAATTATACGAGCAGTACTTC	CASSLGPQLYEQYF
TRBV4-3	NA	TRBJ2-5	NA	13	TGCGCCAGCAGCTCCGACAGCAGGGAGACCCAGTACTTC	CASSSDSRETQYF
TRBV5-4	NA	TRBJ2-7	few	14	TGTGCCAGCAGCTTGGGAGACTCGCCCTACGAGCAGTACTTC	CASSLGDSPYEQYF
TRBV6-5	TRBD1	TRBJ2-2	NA	13	TGTGCCGCGACAGGGGAGAACACCGGGGAGCTGTTTTTT	CAATGENTGELFF
TRBV5-1	NA	TRBJ1-2	NA	14	TGCGCCAGCGGATTCCCGGGGGAGGACTATGGCTACACCTTC	CASGFPGEDYGYTF
TRBV27	TRBD1	TRBJ1-1	NA	15	TGTGCCAGCATCGGAACCAGGGGGAAGAACACTGAAGCTTTCTTT	CASIGTRGKNTEAFF